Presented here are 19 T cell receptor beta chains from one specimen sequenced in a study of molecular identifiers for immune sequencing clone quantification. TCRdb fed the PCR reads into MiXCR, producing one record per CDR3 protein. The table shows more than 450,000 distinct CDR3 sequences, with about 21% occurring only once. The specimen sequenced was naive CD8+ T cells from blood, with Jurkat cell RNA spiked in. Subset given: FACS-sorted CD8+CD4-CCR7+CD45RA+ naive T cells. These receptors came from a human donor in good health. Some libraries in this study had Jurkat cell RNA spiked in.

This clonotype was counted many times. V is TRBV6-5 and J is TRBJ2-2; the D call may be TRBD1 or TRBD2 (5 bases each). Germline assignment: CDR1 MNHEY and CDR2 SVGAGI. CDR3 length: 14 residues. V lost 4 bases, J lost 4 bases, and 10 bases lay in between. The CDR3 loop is CASSLGEITGELFF. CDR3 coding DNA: TGTGCCAGCAGTTTGGGGGAGATCACCGGGGAGCTGTTTTTT.

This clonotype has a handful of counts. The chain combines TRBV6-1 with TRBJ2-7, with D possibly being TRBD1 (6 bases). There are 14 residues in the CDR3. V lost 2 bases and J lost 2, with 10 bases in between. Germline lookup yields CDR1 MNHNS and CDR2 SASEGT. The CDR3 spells CASSEWNRAYEQYF. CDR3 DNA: TGTGCCAGCAGTGAATGGAACAGGGCCTACGAGCAGTACTTC.

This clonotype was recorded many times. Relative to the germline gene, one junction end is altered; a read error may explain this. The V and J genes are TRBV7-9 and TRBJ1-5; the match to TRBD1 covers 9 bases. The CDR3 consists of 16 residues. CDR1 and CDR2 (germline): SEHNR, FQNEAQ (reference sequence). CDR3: CASSLAGQGPHQPQHF. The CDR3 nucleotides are TGTGCCAGCAGTTTAGCCGGACAGGGGCCCCATCAGCCCCAGCATTTT.

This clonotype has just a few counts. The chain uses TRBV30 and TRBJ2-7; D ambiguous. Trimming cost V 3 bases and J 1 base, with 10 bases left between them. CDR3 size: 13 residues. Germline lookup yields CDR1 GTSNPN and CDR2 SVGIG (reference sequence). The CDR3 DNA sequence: TGTGCCTGGAGGTACCTCGGGTCCTACGAGCAGTACTTC. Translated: CAWRYLGSYEQYF.

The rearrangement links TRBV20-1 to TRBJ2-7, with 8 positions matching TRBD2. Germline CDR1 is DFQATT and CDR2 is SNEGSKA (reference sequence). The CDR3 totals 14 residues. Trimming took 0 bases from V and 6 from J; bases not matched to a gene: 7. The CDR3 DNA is TGCAGTGCTAGAGATTCGCGGGAGGTGGTCGAGCAGTACTTC. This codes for CSARDSREVVEQYF.

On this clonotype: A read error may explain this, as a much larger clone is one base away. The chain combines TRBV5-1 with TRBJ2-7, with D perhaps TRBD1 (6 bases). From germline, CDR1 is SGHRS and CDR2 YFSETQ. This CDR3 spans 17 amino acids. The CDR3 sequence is CASSLWSGQLNSYGQYF. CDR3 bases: TGCGCCAGCAGCTTGTGGTCAGGACAGCTTAACTCCTACGGGCAGTACTTC.

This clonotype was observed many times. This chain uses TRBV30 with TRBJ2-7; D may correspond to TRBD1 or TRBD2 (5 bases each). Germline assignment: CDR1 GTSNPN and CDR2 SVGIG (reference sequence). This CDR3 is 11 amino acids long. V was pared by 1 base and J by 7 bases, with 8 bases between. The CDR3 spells CAWSGGEEQYF. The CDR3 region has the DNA TGTGCCTGGAGTGGAGGGGAAGAGCAGTACTTC.

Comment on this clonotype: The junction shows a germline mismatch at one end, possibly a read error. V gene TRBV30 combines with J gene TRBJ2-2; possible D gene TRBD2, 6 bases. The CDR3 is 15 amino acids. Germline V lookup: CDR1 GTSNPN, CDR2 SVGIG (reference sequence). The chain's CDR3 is CAWRWTGGATGELFF. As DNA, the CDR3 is TGTGCCTGGAGGTGGACTGGCGGGGCTACCGGGGAGCTGTTTTTC. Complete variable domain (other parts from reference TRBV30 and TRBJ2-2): SQTIHQWPATLVQPVGSPLSLECTVEGTSNPNLYWYRQAAGRGLQLLFYSVGIGQISSEVPQNLSASRPQDRQFILSSKKLLLSDSGFYLCAWRWTGGATGELFFGEGSRLTVL.

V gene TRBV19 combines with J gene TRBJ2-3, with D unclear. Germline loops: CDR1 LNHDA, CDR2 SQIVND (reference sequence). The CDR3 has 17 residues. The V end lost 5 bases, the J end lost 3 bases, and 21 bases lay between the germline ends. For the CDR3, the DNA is TGTGCCAGTAGTCCTAGGCCGGCAAGCTCACTAACAGATACGCAGTATTTT. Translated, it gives CASSPRPASSLTDTQYF. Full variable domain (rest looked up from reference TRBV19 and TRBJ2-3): DGGITQSPKYLFRKEGQNVTLSCEQNLNHDAMYWYRQDPGQGLRLIYYSQIVNDFQKGDIAEGYSVSREKKESFPLTVTSAQKNPTAFYLCASSPRPASSLTDTQYFGPGTRLTVL.

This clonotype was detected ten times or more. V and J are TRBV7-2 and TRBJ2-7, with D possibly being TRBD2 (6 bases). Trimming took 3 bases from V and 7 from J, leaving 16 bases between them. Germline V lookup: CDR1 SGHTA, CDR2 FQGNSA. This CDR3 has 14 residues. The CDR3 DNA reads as TGTGCCAGCAGCTTCCTTAGCGGACCGGGGGAGCAGTACTTC. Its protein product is CASSFLSGPGEQYF.

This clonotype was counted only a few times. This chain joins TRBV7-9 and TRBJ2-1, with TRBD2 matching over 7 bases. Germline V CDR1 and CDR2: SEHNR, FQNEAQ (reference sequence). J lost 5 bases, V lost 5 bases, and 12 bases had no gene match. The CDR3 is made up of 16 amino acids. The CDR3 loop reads CASSLGPGGLNNEQFF. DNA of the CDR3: TGTGCCAGCAGCCTAGGGCCGGGGGGACTTAACAATGAGCAGTTCTTC.

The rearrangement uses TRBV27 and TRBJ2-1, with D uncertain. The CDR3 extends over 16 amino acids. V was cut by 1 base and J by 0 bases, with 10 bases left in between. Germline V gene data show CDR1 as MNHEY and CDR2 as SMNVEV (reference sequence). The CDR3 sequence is CASSLLGTSSYNEQFF. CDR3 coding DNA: TGTGCCAGCAGTTTATTAGGAACGAGCTCCTACAATGAGCAGTTCTTC.

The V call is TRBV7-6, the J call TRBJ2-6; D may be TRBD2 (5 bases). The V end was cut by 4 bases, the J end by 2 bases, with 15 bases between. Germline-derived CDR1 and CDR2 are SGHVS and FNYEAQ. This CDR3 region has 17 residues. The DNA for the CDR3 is TGTGCCAGCAGCTATATAATTAGCGCGACTGGGGCCAACGTCCTGACTTTC. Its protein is CASSYIISATGANVLTF.

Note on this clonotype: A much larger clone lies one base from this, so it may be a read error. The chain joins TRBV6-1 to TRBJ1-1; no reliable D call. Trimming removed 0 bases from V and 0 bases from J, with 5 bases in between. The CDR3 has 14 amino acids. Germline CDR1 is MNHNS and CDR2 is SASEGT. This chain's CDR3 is CASSEAFVNTEAFF. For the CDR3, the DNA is TGTGCCAGCAGTGAAGCTTTCGTGAACACTGAAGCTTTCTTT.

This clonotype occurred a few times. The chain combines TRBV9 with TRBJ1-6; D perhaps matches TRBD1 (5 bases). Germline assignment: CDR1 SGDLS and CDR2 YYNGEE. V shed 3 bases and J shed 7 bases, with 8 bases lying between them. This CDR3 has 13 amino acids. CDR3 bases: TGTGCCAGCAGCGGGCGACAGAATTCACCCCTCCACTTT. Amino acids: CASSGRQNSPLHF.

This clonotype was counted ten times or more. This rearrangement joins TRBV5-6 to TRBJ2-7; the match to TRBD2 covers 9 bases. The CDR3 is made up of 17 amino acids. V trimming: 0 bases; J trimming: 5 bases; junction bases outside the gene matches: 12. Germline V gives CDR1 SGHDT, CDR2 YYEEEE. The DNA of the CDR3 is TGTGCCAGCAGCTTGGTGCAGCGGGAGGTCCCTCCCGACGAGCAGTACTTC. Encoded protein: CASSLVQREVPPDEQYF.

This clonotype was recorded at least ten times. CDR3 DNA: TGTGCCAGCAGTGGCATCGGAAGTTCAGATACGCAGTATTTT. This sequence encodes CASSGIGSSDTQYF. The chain employs TRBV6-1 and TRBJ2-3; D not certain. Per germline, CDR1 MNHNS and CDR2 SASEGT. The ends were cut back, 4 bases at V and 4 bases at J, with 12 bases in the middle. The CDR3 sequence is 14 residues long.

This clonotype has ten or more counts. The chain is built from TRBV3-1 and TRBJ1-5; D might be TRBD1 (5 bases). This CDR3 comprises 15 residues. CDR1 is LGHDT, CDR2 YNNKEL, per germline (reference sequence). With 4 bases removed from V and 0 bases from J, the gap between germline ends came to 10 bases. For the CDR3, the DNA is TGTGCCAGCAGCCGGGGGACGGATAGCAATCAGCCCCAGCATTTT. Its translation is CASSRGTDSNQPQHF.

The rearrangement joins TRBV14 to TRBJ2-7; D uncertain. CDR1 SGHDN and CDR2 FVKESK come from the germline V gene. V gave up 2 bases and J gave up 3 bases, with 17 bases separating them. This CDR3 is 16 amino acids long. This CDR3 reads CASSQSRNTTSYEQYF. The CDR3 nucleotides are TGTGCCAGCAGCCAATCCCGGAACACGACGAGCTACGAGCAGTACTTC.